This T cell receptor (beta chain) emerged from a study of T cell responses to AZD1222 COVID-19 vaccine. Study details: Analysis merged second doses at about 4 or about 12 weeks. Study outcomes and limitations: Spike-specific TCR breadth and depth grew following two AZD1222 doses. Nearly half of spike-specific TCRs reportedly target variant regions that are unmutated in the B.1.351 and B.1.1.7 variants.

The method was immunoSEQ multiplex PCR; TCRdb's version includes in-frame clones alone and lacks a portion of them. The table has about 94,000 clones, around nine tenths seen once. Comments on this clone: Its cognate antigen is unknown.

The sequenced sample was peripheral blood, obtained on day 0 of AZD1222 vaccination. This TCR came from an adult in good health.

The CDR3 nucleotides are TGTGCCAGCAGTGAACCAGATACGCAGTATTTT. It specifies CASSEPDTQYF. V and J are TRBV6-1 and TRBJ2-3; D not resolved. CDR1 MNHNS and CDR2 SASEGT come from the germline V gene. The ends were cut back, 2 bases at V and 4 bases at J, with 1 base in the middle. The CDR3 is made up of 11 amino acids.